This TCR beta chain was sequenced during a study of T-cell reconstitution after alpha-beta-depleted transplantation in children. The CDR3 totals 14 residues. V was pared by 6 bases and J by 5 bases, with 17 bases between. This clonotype was counted at least ten times. Unique molecular identifiers were used to barcode this TCRbeta library. TCRdb redid the calling of the PCR reads with MiXCR, one entry per CDR3 protein. The sample holds roughly 590,000 distinct CDR3 sequences, 16% seen once. The TCR comes from a human donor who donated a stem cell graft to a child with acute myeloid leukemia. The V gene is TRBV12-3 or TRBV12-4, the J gene TRBJ2-7; maybe TRBD1 (6 bases). The sample was PBMCs from the stem cell graft donor, taken from the stem cell graft. For the CDR3, the DNA is TGTGCCAGCAGCTCCCCCGACAGGATCGACGAGCAGTACTTC. Translated: CASSSPDRIDEQYF.